One and the same sample provided the 28 T cell receptor beta chains below, sequenced in a study of T cells in Graves' hyperthyroidism and ophthalmopathy. Authors of the study amplified TCR beta CDR3 regions from RNA transcripts. First-round RT-PCR of the TCR CDR3 relied on the HTBI primer set. MiXCR was run by TCRdb on the multiplex PCR reads, yielding one entry per CDR3 protein. In the table there are about 500,000 distinct CDR3 sequences, 15% to 20% of which are singletons. The source material was blood. These receptors all stem from a woman aged 18 to 35 with Graves' ophthalmopathy.

This clonotype was recorded many times. The CDR3 loop reads CAWSSFYGYTF. The CDR3 nucleotides read TGTGCCTGGAGCTCGTTCTATGGCTACACCTTC. The chain uses TRBV30 and TRBJ1-2; D unresolved. The V end was cut by 3 bases, the J end by 4 bases, with 6 bases between. The CDR3 covers 11 residues. CDR1 is GTSNPN and CDR2 is SVGIG in the germline V gene (reference sequence).

This clonotype was seen ten or more times. V gene TRBV30 combines with J gene TRBJ1-1, with D unclear. The germline CDR1 and CDR2 sequences are GTSNPN and SVGIG (reference sequence). The V end lost 0 bases, the J end lost 7 bases, and 12 bases lay between the germline ends. The CDR3 covers 13 residues. The CDR3 sequence is CAWSVVGMSEAFF. For the CDR3, the DNA is TGTGCCTGGAGTGTAGTGGGAATGAGTGAAGCTTTCTTT. Looking up the rest from reference TRBV30 and TRBJ1-1 gives the full variable domain: SQTIHQWPATLVQPVGSPLSLECTVEGTSNPNLYWYRQAAGRGLQLLFYSVGIGQISSEVPQNLSASRPQDRQFILSSKKLLLSDSGFYLCAWSVVGMSEAFFGQGTRLTVV.

This clonotype was counted at least ten times. CDR3 protein: CASSLVSGPTEAFF. DNA of the CDR3: TGCGCCAGCAGCTTGGTATCAGGGCCGACTGAAGCTTTCTTT. The rearrangement joins TRBV5-1 to TRBJ1-1; D may be TRBD1 (5 bases). This CDR3 contains 14 residues. V dropped 0 bases and J dropped 5 bases, with 11 bases sitting between them. The germline CDR1 and CDR2 sequences are SGHRS and YFSETQ.

This clonotype was picked up many times. CDR3 sequence reads: CASSETTGTAGRGYTF. The DNA of the CDR3 is TGTGCCAGCAGTGAAACTACTGGGACGGCCGGTCGCGGCTACACCTTC. This chain connects TRBV6-1 to TRBJ1-2, with D possibly matching TRBD1 (5 bases). V was pared by 2 bases and J by 8 bases, with 21 bases between. The CDR3 extends over 16 amino acids. Germline V gives CDR1 MNHNS, CDR2 SASEGT.

The chain recombines TRBV6-1 with TRBJ2-7; 15 positions agree with TRBD2. CDR1 is MNHNS, CDR2 SASEGT, per germline. This CDR3 contains 16 residues. With V trimmed by 10 bases and J by 0 bases, 7 bases remained unmatched. The CDR3 bases are TGTGCCACAAGGACTAGCGGGGGGGCGGGCTCCTACGAGCAGTACTTC. Translated, it gives CATRTSGGAGSYEQYF.

This clonotype was seen a handful of times. The chain links TRBV19 to TRBJ2-5; TRBD1 agrees at 8 bases. Germline V gene data show CDR1 as LNHDA and CDR2 as SQIVND (reference sequence). The CDR3 length is 14 residues. The V gene end was trimmed by 5 bases and the J gene end by 4 bases; junction bases not matched to a gene: 6. The CDR3 region is CASSEDRGRETQYF. The CDR3 coding sequence is TGTGCCAGTAGTGAAGACAGGGGACGAGAGACCCAGTACTTC.

This clonotype was detected ten times or more. This chain uses TRBV11-2 with TRBJ1-4, with 11 bases lining up with TRBD1. The germline CDR1 and CDR2 sequences are SGHAT and FQNNGV. The J segment lost 8 bases and the V segment lost 5 bases, leaving 4 bases of the junction unmatched. This CDR3 comprises 14 residues. CDR3 loop: CASSQDRGQEKLFF. CDR3 coding DNA: TGTGCCAGCAGCCAGGACAGGGGGCAGGAAAAACTGTTTTTT.

The chain recombines TRBV5-1 with TRBJ2-7; D not resolved. The V gene's germline CDR1 is SGHRS and CDR2 YFSETQ. CDR3 size: 13 residues. Trimming pared 7 bases from V and 2 bases from J, leaving 13 bases between. CDR3 sequence (DNA): TGCGCCAGCGCCTGGGCAGGAGCCTACGAGCAGTACTTC. It is translated as CASAWAGAYEQYF.

At least ten counts were recorded for this clonotype. The CDR3, as DNA: TGCAGTGCTCAAGAGGGACAGGGGCACACAGATACGCAGTATTTT. This encodes CSAQEGQGHTDTQYF. The V call is TRBV20-1, the J call TRBJ2-3; 10 bases line up with TRBD1. The CDR3 loop spans 15 amino acids. J was trimmed by 2 bases and V by 5 bases; bases with no gene match: 7. The germline CDR1 and CDR2 sequences are DFQATT and SNEGSKA (reference sequence).

The chain combines TRBV5-5 with TRBJ1-4, with a weak D call TRBD1 (5 bases). Germline CDR1 and CDR2: SGHKS and YYEKEE (reference sequence). This CDR3 is built from 14 residues. The V end lost 4 bases, the J end lost 7 bases, and 14 bases lay between the germline ends. The CDR3 nucleotides are TGTGCCAGCAGCACCGGGACGTGGAGTGAAAAACTGTTTTTT. It encodes CASSTGTWSEKLFF.

This clonotype appeared a few times. V usage is TRBV4-1 and J usage is TRBJ2-1; D not resolved. The CDR3 covers 15 residues. The ends were cut back, 3 bases at V and 9 bases at J, with 18 bases in the middle. Germline CDR1 and CDR2: MGHRA and YSYEKL. This chain's CDR3 is CASSQTISGGVEQFF. CDR3 in DNA: TGCGCCAGCAGCCAGACGATCTCGGGTGGGGTTGAGCAGTTCTTC.

The V and J genes are TRBV28 and TRBJ1-4; 10 bases map to TRBD1. The germline gives CDR1 MDHEN, CDR2 SYDVKM. This CDR3 spans 16 amino acids. The V segment lost 5 bases and the J segment 0 bases; nucleotides outside the gene matches: 3. CDR3 sequence: CASSGDRGATNEKLFF. The DNA for the CDR3 is TGTGCCAGCAGTGGGGACAGGGGTGCAACTAATGAAAAACTGTTTTTT.

This clonotype has at least ten counts. The rearrangement joins TRBV20-1 to TRBJ1-1; no clear D gene. Trimming pared 6 bases from V and 1 base from J, leaving 9 bases between. Germline CDR1 DFQATT, CDR2 SNEGSKA (reference sequence). There are 12 residues in the CDR3. The CDR3 loop reads CSAPPGNTEAFF. For the CDR3, the DNA is TGCAGTGCCCCCCCCGGGAACACTGAAGCTTTCTTT.

V gene TRBV3-1 combines with J gene TRBJ2-7, with a weak D call TRBD1 (6 bases). The CDR3 sequence is 14 residues long. Trimming left V 10 bases short and J 5 bases short, with 21 bases between. Germline V gene sequence: CDR1 LGHDT, CDR2 YNNKEL (reference sequence). CDR3 bases: TGTGCCACCCATGATGGCAGGGGATCCAACGAGCAGTACTTC. Translated: CATHDGRGSNEQYF.

This clonotype appeared many times. The CDR3 loop is CSARTGKGHEQFF. The DNA for the CDR3 is TGCAGTGCTAGAACAGGGAAAGGTCATGAGCAGTTCTTC. V usage is TRBV20-1 and J usage is TRBJ2-1, with D perhaps TRBD1 (6 bases). Trimming stripped 2 bases from V and 8 bases from J, with 13 bases between. The CDR3 spans 13 residues. Germline loops: CDR1 DFQATT, CDR2 SNEGSKA (reference sequence).

This clonotype was observed at least ten times. The chain uses TRBV27 and TRBJ2-7; possibly TRBD1 for D (5 bases). Trimming left V 10 bases short and J 0 bases short, with 22 bases between. The CDR3 sequence is 16 residues long. From germline, CDR1 is MNHEY and CDR2 SMNVEV (reference sequence). The CDR3 DNA sequence: TGTGCCACTTCCTTGGTGGGGCGCCTGAGCTCCTACGAGCAGTACTTC. It specifies CATSLVGRLSSYEQYF.

In its sample, this clonotype was seen many times. The rearrangement uses TRBV6-1 and TRBJ1-2, with D uncertain. Deletions cut 6 bases from V and 4 bases from J, with 21 bases between. CDR1 and CDR2 (germline): MNHNS, SASEGT. This CDR3 region has 16 residues. This chain's CDR3 is CASRMRVTKPSYGYTF. The CDR3 nucleotides are TGTGCCAGCAGGATGCGGGTCACTAAACCCTCCTATGGCTACACCTTC.

The V gene is TRBV12-5, the J gene TRBJ1-2; tentative D call: TRBD1 (5 bases). Germline loops: CDR1 LGHNT, CDR2 FRNRAP. This CDR3 comprises 17 residues. V was shortened by 0 bases and J by 3 bases, with 17 bases between the two germline ends. DNA of the CDR3: TGTGCTAGTGGTTTGGTACTTCCAGGGAGGACCTACTATGGCTACACCTTC. Its protein is CASGLVLPGRTYYGYTF.

There are many counts of this clonotype. The CDR3 loop reads CASSSTTSGSGETQYF. Here the CDR3 DNA reads TGCGCCAGCAGCTCCACGACTAGCGGGAGTGGGGAGACCCAGTACTTC. The rearrangement links TRBV5-1 to TRBJ2-5, with 12 bases lining up with TRBD2. J lost 5 bases, V lost 3 bases, and 8 bases had no gene match. Looked up from germline, CDR1 is SGHRS and CDR2 is YFSETQ. The CDR3 covers 16 residues.

The chain links TRBV4-1 to TRBJ2-1; TRBD2 agrees at 9 bases. Germline loops: CDR1 MGHRA, CDR2 YSYEKL. There are 16 residues in the CDR3. The V gene end was trimmed by 0 bases and the J gene end by 10 bases; junction bases not matched to a gene: 10. Written as DNA, the CDR3 is TGCGCCAGCAGCCAAGAAAATACTAGCGGGCGTCTGGAGCAGTTCTTC. Amino acids: CASSQENTSGRLEQFF.

The sample holds many counts of this clonotype. The rearrangement uses TRBV20-1 and TRBJ2-7; 8 nucleotides align to TRBD2. The V gene's germline CDR1 is DFQATT and CDR2 SNEGSKA (reference sequence). The CDR3 covers 14 residues. V gave up 5 bases and J gave up 2 bases; unmatched junction bases: 8. The CDR3 DNA follows: TGCAGTGCTTTCTCCGGGGGGGCCCCCTACGAGCAGTACTTC. This sequence encodes CSAFSGGAPYEQYF.

The rearrangement joins TRBV7-9 to TRBJ2-3; D assignment may be TRBD1 or TRBD2 (5 bases each). The germline CDR1 and CDR2 sequences are SEHNR and FQNEAQ (reference sequence). Trimming removed 5 bases at V and 4 bases at J, with 16 bases between. This CDR3 comprises 15 residues. DNA of the CDR3: TGTGCCAGCAGCGCCGGGCCCCGAGGGGCAGATACGCAGTATTTT. This encodes CASSAGPRGADTQYF.

This clonotype was seen only a few times. The chain carries TRBV12-3 or TRBV12-4 and TRBJ2-2; unclear D gene. The CDR3 runs 15 residues. V shed 9 bases and J shed 0 bases, with 14 bases lying between them. CDR3 nucleotides: TGTGCCAGTTTTACAGCCCACTCGAACACCGGGGAGCTGTTTTTT. It yields the protein CASFTAHSNTGELFF.

This clonotype has just a few counts. The chain combines TRBV9 with TRBJ1-6; 9 bases agree with TRBD1. V dropped 4 bases and J dropped 14; count of bases not matched to a gene: 4. Germline V gene data show CDR1 as SGDLS and CDR2 as YYNGEE. The CDR3 runs to 12 residues. The CDR3 region is CASSPGQGTLHF. CDR3 bases: TGTGCCAGCAGCCCGGGACAGGGCACCCTCCACTTT.

This clonotype was observed many times. The rearrangement joins TRBV3-1 to TRBJ2-7; TRBD2 might be the D (5 bases). This CDR3 is 16 amino acids long. Trimming stripped 0 bases from V and 5 bases from J, with 17 bases between. Germline CDR1 reads LGHDT; CDR2 reads YNNKEL (reference sequence). The CDR3 sequence: CASSQDRLLEADEQYF. As DNA, the CDR3 is TGTGCCAGCAGCCAAGATAGGCTGCTGGAGGCGGACGAGCAGTACTTC.

This clonotype occurred many times. The gene calls are TRBV20-1 and TRBJ2-7, with TRBD2 identical over 9 bases. The CDR3 extends over 16 amino acids. From germline, CDR1 is DFQATT and CDR2 SNEGSKA (reference sequence). V was pared by 0 bases and J by 7 bases, with 13 bases of the junction left unmatched. CDR3 region: CSARDEASGELGEQYF. The CDR3 coding sequence is TGCAGTGCTAGAGATGAGGCTAGCGGGGAGTTGGGGGAGCAGTACTTC.

The sample holds many counts of this clonotype. The chain employs TRBV12-3 or TRBV12-4 and TRBJ1-2; 8 bases are a match to TRBD1. This CDR3 is 14 amino acids long. V dropped 7 bases and J dropped 8; count of bases not matched to a gene: 12. The CDR3: CASTKKGQALGYTF. For the CDR3, the DNA is TGTGCCAGCACCAAAAAGGGACAGGCCCTGGGCTACACCTTC.

This clonotype was found many times. The genes are TRBV27 and TRBJ2-7; D might be TRBD1 (7 bases). The CDR3 is 13 residues long. Germline CDR1 reads MNHEY; CDR2 reads SMNVEV (reference sequence). V was shortened by 5 bases and J by 6 bases, with 14 bases between the two germline ends. The CDR3 DNA sequence: TGTGCCAGCAGTCGGCAGGGGGGCGGCGAGCAGTACTTC. It codes for CASSRQGGGEQYF.